Described below is a single TCR beta chain sequence and its context. With a much larger clone just one base away, this may be a read error. The data were taken from a study of molecular identifiers for immune sequencing clone quantification. MiXCR was run by TCRdb on the PCR reads, yielding one entry per CDR3 protein. The sample carries around 300,000 distinct CDR3 sequences, about 23% recorded once. The V and J ends lost 4 bases and 6 bases respectively, with 14 bases between them. Germline V gives CDR1 SGHNT, CDR2 YYREEE (reference sequence). CDR3 length: 14 residues. Naive CD8 sequencing libraries were generated from about 19,000 to 1,100,000 sorted cells, with 10%, 30% or 50% RNA as input.

The specimen was naive CD8+ T cells from blood, with Jurkat cell RNA spiked in. Subset denoted: FACS-sorted CD8+CD4-CCR7+CD45RA+ naive T cells. V and J are TRBV5-4 and TRBJ2-1; possible D gene TRBD2, 5 bases. The receptor's source is a human donor in good health. Some libraries in this study had Jurkat cell RNA spiked in. Here the CDR3 DNA reads TGTGCCAGCAGCCCTCCTACTAGTCCCAATGAGCAGTTCTTC. Translation: CASSPPTSPNEQFF.